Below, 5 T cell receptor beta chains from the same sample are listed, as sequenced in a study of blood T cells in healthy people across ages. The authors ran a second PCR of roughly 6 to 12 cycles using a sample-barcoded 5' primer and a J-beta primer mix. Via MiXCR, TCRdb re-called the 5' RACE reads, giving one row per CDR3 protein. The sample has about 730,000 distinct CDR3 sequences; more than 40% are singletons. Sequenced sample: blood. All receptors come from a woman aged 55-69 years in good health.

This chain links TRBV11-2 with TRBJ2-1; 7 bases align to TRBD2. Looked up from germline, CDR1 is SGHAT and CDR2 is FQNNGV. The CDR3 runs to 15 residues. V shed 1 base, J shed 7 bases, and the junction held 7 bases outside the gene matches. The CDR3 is CASSLVGGFRNEQFF. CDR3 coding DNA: TGTGCCAGCAGCTTAGTGGGGGGGTTCAGGAATGAGCAGTTCTTC.

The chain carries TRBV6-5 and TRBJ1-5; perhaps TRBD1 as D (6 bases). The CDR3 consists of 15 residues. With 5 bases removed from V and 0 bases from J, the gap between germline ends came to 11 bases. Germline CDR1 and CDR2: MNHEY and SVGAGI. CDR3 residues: CASSGGPGSNQPQHF. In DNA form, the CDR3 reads TGTGCCAGCAGTGGGGGGCCGGGTAGCAATCAGCCCCAGCATTTT.

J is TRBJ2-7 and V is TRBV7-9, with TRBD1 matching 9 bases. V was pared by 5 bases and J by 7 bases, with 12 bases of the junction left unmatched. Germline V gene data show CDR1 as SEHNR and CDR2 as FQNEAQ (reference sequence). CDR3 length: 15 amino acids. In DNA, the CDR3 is TGTGCCAGCAGCCAGGGGACAGGGAGAGAACGTGAGCAGTACTTC. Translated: CASSQGTGREREQYF.

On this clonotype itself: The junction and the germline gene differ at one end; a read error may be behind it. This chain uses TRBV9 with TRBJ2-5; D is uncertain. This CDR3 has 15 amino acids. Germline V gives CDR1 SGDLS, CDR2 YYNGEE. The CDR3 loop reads CAISALGFFQETQYF. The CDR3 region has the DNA TGTGCCATCAGCGCCCTGGGATTTTTCCAAGAGACCCAGTACTTC.

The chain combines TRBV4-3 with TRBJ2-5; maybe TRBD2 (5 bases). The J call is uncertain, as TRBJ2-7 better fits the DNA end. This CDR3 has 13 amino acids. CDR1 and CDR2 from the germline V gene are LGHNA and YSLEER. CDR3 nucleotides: TGCGCCAGCAGCCAAGTACTAGACTACGAGCAGTACTTC. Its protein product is CASSQVLDYEQYF.